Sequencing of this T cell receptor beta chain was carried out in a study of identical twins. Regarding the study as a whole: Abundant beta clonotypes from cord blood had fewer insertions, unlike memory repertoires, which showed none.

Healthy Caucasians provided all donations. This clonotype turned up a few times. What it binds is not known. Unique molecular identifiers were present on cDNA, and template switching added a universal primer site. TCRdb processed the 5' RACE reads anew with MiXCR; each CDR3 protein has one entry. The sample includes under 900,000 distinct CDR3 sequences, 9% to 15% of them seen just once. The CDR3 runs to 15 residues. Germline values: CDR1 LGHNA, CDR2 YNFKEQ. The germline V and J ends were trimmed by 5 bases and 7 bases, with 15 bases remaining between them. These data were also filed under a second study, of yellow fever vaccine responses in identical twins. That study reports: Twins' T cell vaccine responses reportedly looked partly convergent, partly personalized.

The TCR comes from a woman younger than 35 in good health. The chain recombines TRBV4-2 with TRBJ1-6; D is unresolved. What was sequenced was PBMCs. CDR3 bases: TGTGCCAGCAGCATACCCGGGTTCCCAAATTCACCCCTCCACTTT. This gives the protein CASSIPGFPNSPLHF.